A single sample is the source of the 7 T cell receptor beta chains below, sequenced in a study of shared clonotypes between healthy human individuals. Profiled with immunoSEQ multiplex PCR; TCRdb holds only in-frame clones, not every one. The sample contains 450,000 to 500,000 clones, around four fifths of which appear only once. The material sequenced was PBMCs. These TCRs come from a woman in her 40s in good health. Some clones in this sample may be carry-over from other donors' samples.

The V call is TRBV6-6, the J call TRBJ1-2; D not resolved. V was trimmed by 2 bases and J by 4 bases, leaving 17 bases between them. The CDR3 totals 16 residues. Germline assignment: CDR1 MNHNY and CDR2 SVGAGI (reference sequence). The CDR3 sequence is CASSYVEGPLSYGYTF. The DNA for the CDR3 is TGTGCCAGCAGTTACGTCGAAGGGCCCCTTTCCTATGGCTACACCTTC.

The CDR3 DNA is TGTGCCAGCAGGGGGATCGGTAATGAAAAACTGTTTTTT. Translating gives CASRGIGNEKLFF. This chain connects TRBV27 to TRBJ1-4; D gene unclear. Per the germline V gene, CDR1 is MNHEY and CDR2 is SMNVEV (reference sequence). V lost 6 bases, J lost 4 bases, and 9 bases lay in between. This CDR3 comprises 13 residues.

The chain combines TRBV5-1 with TRBJ2-2; 7 bases fit TRBD2. The J segment lost 7 bases and the V segment lost 5 bases, leaving 8 bases of the junction unmatched. This CDR3 comprises 14 residues. Germline values: CDR1 SGHRS, CDR2 YFSETQ. The CDR3 region is CASRTAGEVGELFF. For the CDR3, the DNA is TGCGCCAGCAGGACTGCGGGGGAAGTCGGGGAGCTGTTTTTT. The variable domain in full, with the rest retrieved from reference TRBV5-1 and TRBJ2-2, is KAGVTQTPRYLIKTRGQQVTLSCSPISGHRSVSWYQQTPGQGLQFLFEYFSETQRNKGNFPGRFSGRQFSNSRSEMNVSTLELGDSALYLCASRTAGEVGELFFGEGSRLTVL.

The V call is TRBV28, the J call TRBJ2-7; TRBD2 matches at 7 bases. Germline values: CDR1 MDHEN, CDR2 SYDVKM. V lost 2 bases, J lost 3 bases, and 10 bases stayed unmatched. The CDR3 has 16 amino acids. In DNA, the CDR3 is TGTGCCAGCAGTTTAAAAGTGGGGGGGGTAGTCTACGAGCAGTACTTC. It encodes CASSLKVGGVVYEQYF.

The chain is built from TRBV5-1 and TRBJ2-2; TRBD1 agrees at 12 bases. This CDR3 comprises 17 residues. In germline, CDR1 is SGHRS, CDR2 YFSETQ. The V gene end was trimmed by 4 bases and the J gene end by 6 bases; junction bases not matched to a gene: 10. CDR3 sequence: CASSARKGQGAPGELFF. DNA of the CDR3: TGCGCCAGCAGCGCAAGAAAGGGACAGGGGGCACCCGGGGAGCTGTTTTTT.

With respect to this clone: This specimen includes other DNA sequences encoding the same CDR3. V gene TRBV6-1 combines with J gene TRBJ2-7; 8 bases line up with TRBD1. The V segment lost 6 bases and the J segment 2 bases; nucleotides outside the gene matches: 3. The CDR3 consists of 13 residues. CDR1 is MNHNS and CDR2 is SASEGT in the germline V gene. CDR3 amino acids: CASSGTGPYEQYF. The CDR3 nucleotides read TGTGCCAGCAGCGGGACAGGACCCTACGAGCAGTACTTC.

This chain connects TRBV2 to TRBJ2-1; D is possibly TRBD2 (5 bases). Trimming left V 6 bases short and J 8 bases short, with 11 bases between. The CDR3 totals 12 residues. Germline V lookup: CDR1 SNHLY, CDR2 FYNNEI. In DNA form, the CDR3 reads TGTGCCAGCAGGGACTCCTCGGATGAGCAGTTCTTC. This gives the protein CASRDSSDEQFF.